This T cell receptor beta chain emerged from a study of blood T cells in healthy people across ages. The V gene's germline CDR1 is MDHEN and CDR2 SYDVKM. V was cut by 8 bases and J by 0 bases, with 14 bases left in between. This CDR3 has 14 amino acids. The people who gave samples were healthy Caucasians from Russia, aged about 6 to 95. This clonotype was seen only a few times. The second PCR ran roughly 6 to 12 cycles with a sample-barcoded 5' primer and J-beta primers. TCRdb used MiXCR to reprocess the 5' RACE reads, holding one entry per CDR3 protein. The profile covers about 970,000 distinct CDR3 sequences, with approximately 50% appearing a single time and roughly a fifth taken by the ten largest.

The chain carries TRBV28 and TRBJ2-7, with D uncertain. Source material: blood. This sequence originates from a woman in her sixties or seventies in good health. This CDR3 is CASQPTPPSYEQYF. The DNA of the CDR3 is TGTGCCAGCCAACCGACACCGCCCTCCTACGAGCAGTACTTC.